The 24 T cell receptor beta chains below come from one sample, sequenced in a study of T cells in Graves' hyperthyroidism and ophthalmopathy. Amplified TCR beta CDR3 regions came from RNA transcripts. Researchers ran a first-round RT-PCR on the TCR CDR3 using the HTBI primer set. One entry per CDR3 protein results from TCRdb running MiXCR on the multiplex PCR reads. The sample has 600,000 to 650,000 distinct CDR3 sequences, roughly 20% seen once. The sequencing sample was made of blood. The receptors were gathered from a man aged 25 to 45 with Graves' ophthalmopathy.

In its sample, this clonotype was seen many times. The V gene is TRBV11-2, the J gene TRBJ1-2; D ambiguous. Germline CDR1 reads SGHAT; CDR2 reads FQNNGV. V gave up 5 bases and J gave up 7 bases, with 20 bases separating them. There are 15 residues in the CDR3. The CDR3 DNA sequence: TGTGCCAGCAGCCCCCTGGGTAGGGCGGTTACTGGCTACACCTTC. This gives the protein CASSPLGRAVTGYTF.

This clonotype was seen only a few times. J is TRBJ2-7 and V is TRBV13, with D perhaps being TRBD1 or TRBD2 (5 bases each). This CDR3 has 14 amino acids. From germline, CDR1 is PRHDT and CDR2 FYEKMQ (reference sequence). With 5 bases removed from V and 4 bases from J, the gap between germline ends came to 15 bases. CDR3 in amino acids: CASSPGFSGYEQYF. CDR3 DNA sequence: TGTGCCAGCAGCCCAGGGTTTTCGGGGTACGAGCAGTACTTC.

V and J are TRBV7-2 and TRBJ1-4, with D tentatively TRBD1 (5 bases). The germline gives CDR1 SGHTA, CDR2 FQGNSA. The CDR3 totals 15 residues. V was trimmed by 4 bases and J by 0 bases, leaving 9 bases between them. The CDR3 loop is CASSSDSSTNEKLFF. Here the CDR3 DNA reads TGTGCCAGCAGCTCAGACAGCTCAACTAATGAAAAACTGTTTTTT.

This clonotype came up a few times. The V and J genes are TRBV30 and TRBJ2-1; 11 bases fit TRBD2. The ends lost 6 bases at V and 0 bases at J; junction bases unmatched: 4. The germline CDR1 and CDR2 sequences are GTSNPN and SVGIG (reference sequence). The CDR3 sequence is 15 residues long. CDR3 bases: TGTGCCTGTGTAGCGGGAGGGGGCTCCTACAATGAGCAGTTCTTC. It codes for CACVAGGGSYNEQFF.

The rearrangement links TRBV2 to TRBJ2-1; D perhaps matches TRBD1 (6 bases). This CDR3 spans 15 amino acids. The V gene lost 0 bases and the J gene lost 4 bases, with 10 bases spanning the gap. Germline lookup yields CDR1 SNHLY and CDR2 FYNNEI. The CDR3 DNA reads TGTGCCAGCAGTGAAGCCTCGACAGGATACAATGAGCAGTTCTTC. It specifies CASSEASTGYNEQFF.

The rearrangement uses TRBV4-1 and TRBJ2-7; no firm D call. Germline V lookup: CDR1 MGHRA, CDR2 YSYEKL. Trimming stripped 1 base from V and 5 bases from J, with 12 bases between. The length of the CDR3 is 14 residues. This CDR3 reads CASSQGAIFDEQYF. The CDR3 nucleotides read TGCGCCAGCAGCCAAGGAGCCATTTTCGACGAGCAGTACTTC.

This clonotype was observed a handful of times. V and J are TRBV20-1 and TRBJ1-2; 7 bases agree with TRBD1. V was clipped by 5 bases and J by 0 bases; unmatched bases: 6. From germline, CDR1 is DFQATT and CDR2 SNEGSKA (reference sequence). This CDR3 has 14 residues. The CDR3 spells CSAGQAGTNYGYTF. CDR3 sequence (DNA): TGCAGTGCTGGACAGGCAGGAACTAACTATGGCTACACCTTC.

In its sample, this clonotype was seen a few times. CDR3 DNA: TGCGCCAGCGGATCGGGACTAGCGGGAGGGCCTCCAGATACGCAGTATTTT. Amino acid sequence: CASGSGLAGGPPDTQYF. This chain uses TRBV5-1 with TRBJ2-3; TRBD2 matches at 16 bases. Trimming cost V 7 bases and J 4 bases; bases outside gene matches: 9. Germline V gene lookup returns CDR1 SGHRS and CDR2 YFSETQ. The length of the CDR3 is 17 residues.

V is TRBV9 and J is TRBJ2-7; 9 bases are a match to TRBD1. The V segment lost 6 bases and the J segment 6 bases; nucleotides outside the gene matches: 10. The length of the CDR3 is 14 residues. From germline, CDR1 is SGDLS and CDR2 YYNGEE. CDR3 loop: CASNAGTGISEQYF. CDR3 bases: TGTGCCAGCAACGCCGGGACAGGGATAAGCGAGCAGTACTTC.

The rearrangement uses TRBV20-1 and TRBJ2-7, with 9 nucleotides matching TRBD1. The V and J ends lost 0 bases and 5 bases, in that order; junction bases with no gene match: 8. The CDR3 loop spans 15 amino acids. The germline V gene encodes CDR1 DFQATT and CDR2 SNEGSKA (reference sequence). CDR3 DNA sequence: TGCAGTGCTAGAGATCTCGGACAGGGGCTGGACGAGCAGTACTTC. Translation gives CSARDLGQGLDEQYF.

The chain couples TRBV12-3 or TRBV12-4 to TRBJ2-5, with D possibly matching TRBD2 (6 bases). The CDR3 contains 13 residues. Deletions cut 7 bases from V and 1 base from J, with 10 bases between. CDR3 DNA sequence: TGTGCCAGCAATACCGGGAGCCAAGAGACCCAGTACTTC. It encodes CASNTGSQETQYF.

This clonotype appeared many times. The V and J genes are TRBV6-5 and TRBJ1-2; D ambiguous. V was pared by 0 bases and J by 6 bases, with 5 bases between. From germline, CDR1 is MNHEY and CDR2 SVGAGI. This CDR3 spans 12 amino acids. The chain's CDR3 is CASSYSADGYTF. CDR3 sequence (DNA): TGTGCCAGCAGTTACTCGGCCGATGGCTACACCTTC.

The chain links TRBV20-1 to TRBJ2-1; D gene ambiguous. This CDR3 region has 17 residues. Trimming left V 1 base short and J 5 bases short, with 21 bases between. The V gene's germline CDR1 is DFQATT and CDR2 SNEGSKA (reference sequence). CDR3 in DNA: TGCAGTGCTAGAGGTTTTACGGCCTTCCGGGCTGACAATGAGCAGTTCTTC. It is translated as CSARGFTAFRADNEQFF.

This clonotype was counted many times. The chain uses TRBV7-9 and TRBJ1-5; possible D gene TRBD1, 5 bases. Germline V lookup: CDR1 SEHNR, CDR2 FQNEAQ (reference sequence). The V and J ends lost 1 base and 6 bases respectively, with 10 bases between them. CDR3 length: 14 amino acids. CDR3 nucleotides: TGTGCCAGCAGCTTAGGGGCAGGGAGTCAGCCCCAGCATTTT. This translates into CASSLGAGSQPQHF.

In this sample, this clonotype turned up many times. The rearrangement joins TRBV5-1 to TRBJ1-2; a possible D gene is TRBD1 (6 bases). With 2 bases removed from V and 4 bases from J, the gap between germline ends came to 12 bases. Germline loops: CDR1 SGHRS, CDR2 YFSETQ. The CDR3 is made up of 14 amino acids. This chain's CDR3 is CASSFTGQPYGYTF. The CDR3 nucleotides read TGCGCCAGCAGCTTTACCGGACAGCCCTATGGCTACACCTTC.

This clonotype was seen more than once but under ten times. The V call is TRBV5-1, the J call TRBJ1-1; D remains ambiguous. The CDR3 consists of 16 residues. Germline V gene data show CDR1 as SGHRS and CDR2 as YFSETQ. Trimming stripped 1 base from V and 3 bases from J, with 16 bases between. The DNA of the CDR3 is TGCGCCAGCAGCTTGTTCCCCGGACCGCCGGACACTGAAGCTTTCTTT. Its translation is CASSLFPGPPDTEAFF.

The chain is built from TRBV28 and TRBJ2-7; D is uncertain. V was trimmed by 4 bases and J by 7 bases, leaving 8 bases between them. CDR3 length equals 11 residues. CDR1 and CDR2 from the germline V gene are MDHEN and SYDVKM. CDR3 in DNA: TGTGCCAGCAGTTCCCCGTGGGAGCAGTACTTC. Its translation: CASSSPWEQYF.

Points on this clonotype: At one end, the junction sequence differs from germline, possibly due to a read error. The chain is built from TRBV5-4 and TRBJ2-7; D is possibly TRBD1 or TRBD2 (5 bases each). The CDR3 extends over 15 amino acids. Germline-derived CDR1 and CDR2 are SGHNT and YYREEE (reference sequence). CDR3 sequence: CAGSPGASRAYEQYF. CDR3 coding DNA: TGTGCCGGCAGCCCCGGGGCTAGCCGCGCCTACGAGCAGTACTTC.

In this sample, this clonotype turned up a few times. The V gene is TRBV20-1, the J gene TRBJ2-2; TRBD1 matches at 8 bases. The V gene's germline CDR1 is DFQATT and CDR2 SNEGSKA (reference sequence). CDR3 length: 18 residues. Trimming cost V 3 bases and J 4 bases; bases outside gene matches: 16. The CDR3 DNA reads TGCAGTGCTAGGGGAGATGACAGGGGCCATTACGGCACCGGGGAGCTGTTTTTT. This encodes CSARGDDRGHYGTGELFF.

This clonotype was counted only a few times. The chain uses TRBV20-1 and TRBJ2-3; no firm D call. Germline lookup yields CDR1 DFQATT and CDR2 SNEGSKA (reference sequence). The CDR3 extends over 13 amino acids. V shed 2 bases and J shed 1 base, with 7 bases lying between them. The CDR3 DNA sequence: TGCAGTGCTAGATCCCGACGCACAGATACGCAGTATTTT. Amino acids: CSARSRRTDTQYF.

This clonotype was counted a few times. J is TRBJ2-2 and V is TRBV27; 8 nucleotides line up with TRBD1. This CDR3 is built from 15 residues. Germline V lookup: CDR1 MNHEY, CDR2 SMNVEV (reference sequence). V was pared by 5 bases and J by 4 bases, with 6 bases of the junction left unmatched. The CDR3 region has the DNA TGTGCCAGCAGTCCTCGGACAGGGCTCACCGGGGAGCTGTTTTTT. Translation gives CASSPRTGLTGELFF.

V gene TRBV7-6 combines with J gene TRBJ2-3; no definite D call. Per the germline V gene, CDR1 is SGHVS and CDR2 is FNYEAQ. This CDR3 region has 15 residues. Trimming removed 7 bases at V and 6 bases at J, with 20 bases between. The CDR3 is CASKEYSRPGDTQYF. CDR3 nucleotides: TGTGCCAGCAAGGAGTACAGCCGCCCCGGGGATACGCAGTATTTT.

This clonotype was observed a few times. The genes are TRBV10-3 and TRBJ2-7; unclear D gene. Per the germline V gene, CDR1 is ENHRY and CDR2 is SYGVKD. The CDR3 contains 13 residues. V lost 2 bases and J 7 bases, leaving 12 bases between the germline ends. The CDR3 DNA reads as TGTGCCATCAGTGAGGGTAGGGTGCGGGAGCAGTACTTC. Translated: CAISEGRVREQYF.

The chain employs TRBV7-3 and TRBJ1-1; unclear D gene. The germline V gene encodes CDR1 SGHTA and CDR2 FQGTGA. Deletions cut 4 bases from V and 5 bases from J, with 11 bases between. The CDR3 loop spans 13 amino acids. DNA for the CDR3: TGTGCCAGCAGCTCTAAAGGAGGGACTGAAGCTTTCTTT. As protein: CASSSKGGTEAFF. Drawing the rest from reference TRBV7-3 and TRBJ1-1, the complete variable domain is GAGVSQTPSNKVTEKGKYVELRCDPISGHTALYWYRQSLGQGPEFLIYFQGTGAADDSGLPNDRFFAVRPEGSVSTLKIQRTERGDSAVYLCASSSKGGTEAFFGQGTRLTVV.